Below are 23 T cell receptor beta chains sequenced from a single sample in a study of T cells expressing NK-cell markers. TCRdb re-called the 5' RACE reads; one entry per CDR3 protein, DNA not given. The sample has over 150,000 distinct CDR3 sequences. Sequenced sample: blood T cells: a sorted CD56 or NKG2C T cell subset, CD4+ or CD8+ T cells, or bulk PBMC T cells (not recorded which). These TCRs come from a woman aged 45 to 65 in good health.

The chain has TRBV29-1 and TRBJ2-5; TCRdb calls TRBD2, which cannot be checked without DNA. This CDR3 has 16 amino acids. The germline V gene encodes CDR1 SQVTM and CDR2 ANQGSEA. CDR3 loop: CSGDGVAGAYEETQYF.

This CDR3 is CASSLGLVGSPLHF. The chain is built from TRBV12-3 or TRBV12-4 and TRBJ1-6. The CDR3 loop spans 14 amino acids.

The chain employs TRBV27 and TRBJ2-2; TCRdb selects TRBD1, and the lack of DNA leaves this call unchecked. CDR3 length: 14 amino acids. Germline lookup yields CDR1 MNHEY and CDR2 SMNVEV (reference sequence). This chain's CDR3 is CASSLAGATGELFF.

J is TRBJ2-1 and V is TRBV30; TCRdb's D call, TRBD2, is unchecked because there is no DNA. The CDR3 has 17 amino acids. The V gene's germline CDR1 is GTSNPN and CDR2 SVGIG (reference sequence). The CDR3 here is CAWSVGLAGRSYNEQFF.

The chain has TRBV3-1 and TRBJ2-7; TCRdb selects TRBD1, and the lack of DNA leaves this call unchecked. In germline, CDR1 is LGHDT, CDR2 YNNKEL (reference sequence). This CDR3 spans 15 amino acids. The chain's CDR3 is CASSQMAGTAYEQYF.

J is TRBJ2-5 and V is TRBV27. CDR3 size: 11 residues. Per the germline V gene, CDR1 is MNHEY and CDR2 is SMNVEV (reference sequence). CDR3 loop: CASTWGETQYF.

This sequence joins TRBV12-3 or TRBV12-4 and TRBJ2-1; TCRdb proposes TRBD2, but this gene call is untestable without DNA. The CDR3 consists of 14 residues. The CDR3 loop is CASSPGTHLNEQFF.

The rearrangement links TRBV12-3 or TRBV12-4 to TRBJ2-1; the TCRdb call, TRBD2, lacks DNA for checking. The CDR3 has 15 residues. CDR3: CASSWTSGSRNEQFF.

The genes are TRBV28 and TRBJ2-1. The CDR3 has 16 amino acids. Germline V gives CDR1 MDHEN, CDR2 SYDVKM. The CDR3 here is CAIRSTSQGSYNEQFF.

V usage is TRBV7-9 and J usage is TRBJ2-7. The CDR3 has 12 residues. CDR1 is SEHNR, CDR2 FQNEAQ, per germline (reference sequence). CDR3 protein: CASSEEWYEQYF.

This chain uses TRBV4-2 with TRBJ1-6; no DNA is available, so the TRBD1 call from TCRdb remains unchecked. The CDR3 totals 16 residues. The germline V gene encodes CDR1 LGHNA and CDR2 YNFKEQ. The chain's CDR3 is CASSQVPGQAHSPLHF.

The chain uses TRBV7-8 and TRBJ1-1; TCRdb's assignment of TRBD1 cannot be checked, as there is no DNA. Germline-derived CDR1 and CDR2 are SGHVS and FQNEAQ. There are 15 residues in the CDR3. The CDR3 protein is CASSPRTGLDTEAFF.

The chain is built from TRBV30 and TRBJ2-1. Per germline, CDR1 GTSNPN and CDR2 SVGIG (reference sequence). The CDR3 has 13 residues. The CDR3: CAWSVGLLDEQFF.

V and J are TRBV5-1 and TRBJ1-1; TCRdb designates TRBD1, a call that cannot be tested without DNA. CDR1 is SGHRS, CDR2 YFSETQ, per germline. This CDR3 spans 12 amino acids. The CDR3 here is CASKQGSTEAFF.

This chain links TRBV19 with TRBJ1-3; TCRdb reports TRBD1, a call that lacks DNA to check it against. The CDR3 runs to 19 residues. The germline V gene has CDR1 LNHDA and CDR2 SQIVND (reference sequence). The CDR3 spells CASTPPGSRPLFSGNTIYF. Full variable domain (remainder filled in from reference TRBV19 and TRBJ1-3): DGGITQSPKYLFRKEGQNVTLSCEQNLNHDAMYWYRQDPGQGLRLIYYSQIVNDFQKGDIAEGYSVSREKKESFPLTVTSAQKNPTAFYLCASTPPGSRPLFSGNTIYFGEGSWLTVV.

This chain uses TRBV6-5 with TRBJ2-7; TCRdb calls TRBD1, which cannot be checked without DNA. CDR3 size: 12 residues. Germline V CDR1 and CDR2: MNHEY, SVGAGI. This CDR3 reads CASSRQGYEQYF.

The chain is built from TRBV19 and TRBJ2-1. This CDR3 has 16 residues. Looked up from germline, CDR1 is LNHDA and CDR2 is SQIVND (reference sequence). Here the CDR3 reads CASSKGGYSSYNEQFF.

The chain joins TRBV24-1 to TRBJ2-1; no DNA is available, so the TRBD1 call from TCRdb remains unchecked. The CDR3 covers 14 residues. Looked up from germline, CDR1 is KGHDR and CDR2 is SFDVKD. CDR3 region: CATSRRTGPNEQFF.

The rearrangement uses TRBV2 and TRBJ1-1. This CDR3 has 14 residues. Germline-derived CDR1 and CDR2 are SNHLY and FYNNEI. The CDR3 protein is CASSVGRENTEAFF.

Here the CDR3 reads CASSEEAGRSGQPQHF. V gene TRBV6-1 combines with J gene TRBJ1-5. CDR1 and CDR2 (germline): MNHNS, SASEGT. CDR3 size: 16 residues.

The rearrangement joins TRBV27 to TRBJ2-1; the D call of TRBD2 rests on TCRdb alone, since no DNA is present to check it. Per germline, CDR1 MNHEY and CDR2 SMNVEV (reference sequence). The CDR3 spans 16 residues. CDR3 residues: CASSSGLPPLYNEQFF.

The genes are TRBV7-2 and TRBJ2-7; TCRdb returns TRBD2, unconfirmable since there is no DNA. The CDR3 covers 16 residues. CDR1 and CDR2 (germline): SGHTA, FQGNSA. CDR3 amino acids: CASSFPAGVRTYEQYF.

The rearrangement joins TRBV12-5 to TRBJ1-1. The germline CDR1 and CDR2 sequences are LGHNT and FRNRAP. The length of the CDR3 is 12 residues. The CDR3 spells CASGLGLYEAFF.